These 23 T cell receptor beta chains came from one sample sequenced in a study of blood T cells in healthy people across ages. PCR was performed a second time for about 7 to 12 cycles using a sample-barcoded 5' primer and a J-beta primer mix. TCRdb analysed the 5' RACE reads with MiXCR anew, one entry per CDR3 protein. The repertoire holds hundreds of thousands of distinct CDR3 sequences, around 21% seen once, with roughly 3.6% in the top ten. Sequencing was carried out using blood. The receptors here all came from a man between 65 and 85 years old in good health.

Concerning this clonotype: This may stem from a read error, because a much larger clone lies one nucleotide away. V and J are TRBV24-1 and TRBJ2-3, with 14 nucleotides matching TRBD2. CDR1 is KGHDR, CDR2 SFDVKD, per germline. V lost 4 bases and J lost 5; bases outside the gene matches: 7. The CDR3 consists of 17 residues. CDR3: CATSDPGLAGALDTQYF. The CDR3 nucleotides are TGTGCCACCAGTGACCCGGGACTAGCGGGAGCTTTAGATACGCAGTATTTT.

This clonotype has more than one count but fewer than ten. This chain links TRBV9 with TRBJ2-1; 7 bases map to TRBD2. J lost 1 base, V lost 0 bases, and 4 bases had no gene match. The CDR3 contains 16 residues. CDR1 SGDLS and CDR2 YYNGEE come from the germline V gene. The CDR3, as DNA: TGTGCCAGCAGCGTAGACAAGCGGGGTTCCTACAATGAGCAGTTCTTC. Its translation is CASSVDKRGSYNEQFF.

V gene TRBV28 combines with J gene TRBJ1-3, with TRBD1 identical over 12 bases. Germline values: CDR1 MDHEN, CDR2 SYDVKM. This CDR3 spans 16 amino acids. V was pared by 4 bases and J by 3 bases, with 4 bases of the junction left unmatched. The chain's CDR3 is CASSSRDRGLGNTIYF. The CDR3 region has the DNA TGTGCCAGCAGTTCCCGGGACAGGGGGCTTGGAAACACCATATATTTT. The entire variable domain, with the rest obtained from reference TRBV28 and TRBJ1-3, is as follows: DVKVTQSSRYLVKRTGEKVFLECVQDMDHENMFWYRQDPGLGLRLIYFSYDVKMKEKGDIPEGYSVSREKKERFSLILESASTNQTSMYLCASSSRDRGLGNTIYFGEGSWLTVV.

This clonotype was observed a handful of times. The CDR3 loop reads CASSQDFRGNTIYF. The CDR3 nucleotides read TGCGCCAGCAGCCAAGATTTTCGGGGAAACACCATATATTTT. The chain uses TRBV4-1 and TRBJ1-3; D gene ambiguous. Trimming took 0 bases from V and 4 from J, leaving 7 bases between them. Germline assignment: CDR1 MGHRA and CDR2 YSYEKL. The CDR3 extends over 14 amino acids.

The genes are TRBV28 and TRBJ2-3; TRBD2 matches 12 bases. The junction had 10 bases not matched to a gene; V was cut back by 4 bases and J by 5 bases. Germline-derived CDR1 and CDR2 are MDHEN and SYDVKM. This CDR3 region has 17 residues. CDR3 bases: TGTGCCAGCAGTTCGGGACTAGCGGGCCCTGAGGTAGATACGCAGTATTTT. Protein product: CASSSGLAGPEVDTQYF.

The chain uses TRBV5-1 and TRBJ2-1; 12 bases are shared with TRBD2. This CDR3 comprises 16 residues. Germline V gene sequence: CDR1 SGHRS, CDR2 YFSETQ. With 4 bases clipped from V and 4 bases from J, the junction kept 6 bases outside the gene matches. CDR3 in DNA: TGCGCCAGCAGCAACGGACTAGCGGGGCTTTACAATGAGCAGTTCTTC. Translating gives CASSNGLAGLYNEQFF.

The chain joins TRBV29-1 to TRBJ2-1, with D uncertain. Germline V lookup: CDR1 SQVTM, CDR2 ANQGSEA. The CDR3 runs 12 residues. Trimming took off 3 bases at V and 5 bases at J, with 8 bases between the two ends. The DNA of the CDR3 is TGCAGCGTTGACCGCAGCCACAATGAGCAGTTCTTC. Translated, it gives CSVDRSHNEQFF.

The V gene is TRBV4-3, the J gene TRBJ2-5, with unresolved D. TRBJ2-1 explains the end of the DNA better; the J call may be wrong. This CDR3 is 13 amino acids long. CDR1 LGHNA and CDR2 YSLEER come from the germline V gene. The CDR3 loop reads CASSQDMVNEQFF. The CDR3 bases are TGCGCCAGCAGCCAAGATATGGTGAATGAGCAGTTCTTC.

Only a few counts were recorded for this clonotype. The rearrangement links TRBV3-1 to TRBJ2-7, with D uncertain. The CDR3 totals 13 residues. Germline CDR1 and CDR2: LGHDT and YNNKEL (reference sequence). The ends were cut back, 1 base at V and 6 bases at J, with 10 bases in the middle. The CDR3 region is CASSQAEIGEQYF. In DNA form, the CDR3 reads TGTGCCAGCAGCCAAGCCGAAATCGGCGAGCAGTACTTC.

This clonotype was observed a few times. The rearrangement joins TRBV20-1 to TRBJ2-7; TRBD1 agrees at 8 bases. Germline CDR1 is DFQATT and CDR2 is SNEGSKA (reference sequence). V dropped 0 bases and J dropped 2; count of bases not matched to a gene: 6. The CDR3 has 15 residues. DNA of the CDR3: TGCAGTGCTAGAGATCTCGGACAGGGAACCTACGAGCAGTACTTC. Translating it yields CSARDLGQGTYEQYF.

This clonotype was counted many times. This chain connects TRBV20-1 to TRBJ2-4, with 7 bases matching TRBD2. Germline CDR1 is DFQATT and CDR2 is SNEGSKA (reference sequence). The V and J ends lost 0 bases and 6 bases, in that order; junction bases with no gene match: 8. The CDR3 contains 15 residues. The CDR3 bases are TGCAGTGCTAGAGATCTAGCCTGGGAGGGAAACATTCAGTACTTC. It specifies CSARDLAWEGNIQYF.

The chain recombines TRBV20-1 with TRBJ2-4; 12 bases align to TRBD2. This CDR3 is built from 16 residues. CDR1 and CDR2 from the germline V gene are DFQATT and SNEGSKA (reference sequence). V lost 6 bases and J lost 6; bases outside the gene matches: 12. The CDR3 bases are TGCAGTGCGTCGGGACTAGCGGGCCAACTTCCAAACATTCAGTACTTC. It codes for CSASGLAGQLPNIQYF.

The rearrangement uses TRBV20-1 and TRBJ2-3; a possible D gene is TRBD2 (6 bases). Trimming left V 5 bases short and J 6 bases short, with 15 bases between. The CDR3 is made up of 13 amino acids. From germline, CDR1 is DFQATT and CDR2 SNEGSKA (reference sequence). CDR3 region: CSAQTGVEDTQYF. CDR3 nucleotide sequence: TGCAGTGCTCAGACGGGGGTGGAGGATACGCAGTATTTT.

This clonotype has a handful of counts. The chain employs TRBV4-3 and TRBJ2-5; 15 bases line up with TRBD2. The J call may be incorrect, as the DNA end agrees better with TRBJ2-7. This CDR3 comprises 17 residues. Germline CDR1 is LGHNA and CDR2 is YSLEER. CDR3 DNA: TGCGCCAGCAGCCACGGACTAGCGGGAGGGAGCTCCTACGAGCAGTACTTC. This codes for CASSHGLAGGSSYEQYF.

The chain employs TRBV10-1 and TRBJ2-4; D may match TRBD1 or TRBD2 (5 bases each). Trimming left V 9 bases short and J 0 bases short, with 9 bases between. CDR1 is WNHNN and CDR2 is SYGVQD in the germline V gene (reference sequence). The CDR3 sequence is 13 residues long. Here the CDR3 DNA reads TGCGCCAGTGAGGGGATAGCCAAAAACATTCAGTACTTC. Protein sequence: CASEGIAKNIQYF.

This clonotype was picked up a small number of times. V usage is TRBV29-1 and J usage is TRBJ2-5; D perhaps matches TRBD2 (6 bases). The V gene lost 6 bases and the J gene lost 1 base, with 12 bases spanning the gap. This CDR3 has 13 amino acids. Germline CDR1 reads SQVTM; CDR2 reads ANQGSEA. This CDR3 is CSVGLGSQETQYF. DNA for the CDR3: TGCAGCGTGGGACTGGGGTCCCAAGAGACCCAGTACTTC.

In this sample, this clonotype turned up a few times. This chain connects TRBV2 to TRBJ2-5; TRBD2 matches 14 bases. Germline CDR1 SNHLY, CDR2 FYNNEI. There are 21 residues in the CDR3. V was pared by 6 bases and J by 5 bases, with 23 bases of the junction left unmatched. CDR3 sequence (DNA): TGTGCCAGCAGAGAACCGAAAGGTTGGACTAGCGGGAGGAAGGAGTGGGAGACCCAGTACTTC. It encodes CASREPKGWTSGRKEWETQYF.

The chain joins TRBV5-6 to TRBJ2-3; D perhaps matches TRBD1 (6 bases). The CDR3 has 14 amino acids. Deletions cut 3 bases from V and 4 bases from J, with 12 bases between. Looked up from germline, CDR1 is SGHDT and CDR2 is YYEEEE. The CDR3 coding sequence is TGTGCCAGCAGCTCTCTCCGGACAGCAGATACGCAGTATTTT. The encoded protein is CASSSLRTADTQYF.

There are a few counts of this clonotype. V is TRBV18 and J is TRBJ2-5; D gene ambiguous. V lost 3 bases to trimming and J lost 4 bases, with 12 bases between them. Per the germline V gene, CDR1 is KGHSH and CDR2 is LQKENI. This CDR3 is built from 14 residues. The CDR3 nucleotides read TGTGCCAGCTCACCGATGGGGTCGGTAGAGACCCAGTACTTC. Its translation: CASSPMGSVETQYF.

Details on this clonotype: It may be a read error: a sequence one base away is much more abundant. This chain joins TRBV6-6 and TRBJ1-1; no reliable D call. This CDR3 spans 13 amino acids. The V gene's germline CDR1 is MNHNY and CDR2 SVGAGI (reference sequence). DNA of the CDR3: TGTCCCAGCAGTTACACGGAGGACACTGAAGCTTTCTTT. It codes for CPSSYTEDTEAFF.

This clonotype showed up just a few times. V and J are TRBV7-4 and TRBJ2-7; weak D call: TRBD1 (5 bases). CDR3 size: 14 residues. V was pared by 3 bases and J by 2 bases, with 11 bases between. Germline V gene lookup returns CDR1 SGHVT and CDR2 SQSDAQ. DNA of the CDR3: TGTGCCAGCAGCTTCGACAGCCAAACCTACGAGCAGTACTTC. Residues: CASSFDSQTYEQYF.

The CDR3: CASSLALAGEVMYEQYF. Here the CDR3 DNA reads TGTGCCAGCAGCTTAGCGCTTGCGGGAGAGGTGATGTACGAGCAGTACTTC. The chain recombines TRBV7-2 with TRBJ2-1; 7 positions agree with TRBD2. Near its end, the DNA agrees better with TRBJ2-7, so the J call may be wrong. CDR3 length equals 17 residues. Germline V gene data show CDR1 as SGHTA and CDR2 as FQGNSA.

This clonotype was detected once. V and J are TRBV30 and TRBJ2-1; 8 positions agree with TRBD2. Germline values: CDR1 GTSNPN, CDR2 SVGIG (reference sequence). The CDR3 has 14 amino acids. V lost 3 bases and J lost 7; bases outside the gene matches: 8. The CDR3 here is CAWSKGLAGNEQFF. CDR3 nucleotides: TGTGCCTGGAGCAAAGGACTAGCCGGGAATGAGCAGTTCTTC.